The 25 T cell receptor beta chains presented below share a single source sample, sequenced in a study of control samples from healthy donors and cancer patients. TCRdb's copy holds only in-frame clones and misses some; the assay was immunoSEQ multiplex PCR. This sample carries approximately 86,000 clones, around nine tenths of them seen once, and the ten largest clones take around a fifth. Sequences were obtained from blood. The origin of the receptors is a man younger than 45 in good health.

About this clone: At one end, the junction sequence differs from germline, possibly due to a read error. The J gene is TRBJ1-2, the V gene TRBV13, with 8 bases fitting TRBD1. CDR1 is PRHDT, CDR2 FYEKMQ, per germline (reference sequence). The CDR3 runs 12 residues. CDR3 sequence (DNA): TGTGCCAGCAGCTTACCGGACAGGGTAACCGCCTTC. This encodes CASSLPDRVTAF.

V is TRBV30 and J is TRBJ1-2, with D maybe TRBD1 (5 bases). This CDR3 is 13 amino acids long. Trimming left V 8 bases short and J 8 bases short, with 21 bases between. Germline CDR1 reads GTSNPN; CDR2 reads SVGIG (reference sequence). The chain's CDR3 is CAGTPGPRRGYTF. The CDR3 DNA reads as TGTGCCGGGACCCCGGGGCCCCGGCGCGGCTACACCTTC.

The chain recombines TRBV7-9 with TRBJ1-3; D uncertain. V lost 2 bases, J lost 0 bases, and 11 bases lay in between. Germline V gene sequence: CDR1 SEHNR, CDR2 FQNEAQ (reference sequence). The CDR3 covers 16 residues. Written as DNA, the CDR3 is TGTGCCAGCAGCTTAACGGGTCTGTCCTCTGGAAACACCATATATTTT. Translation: CASSLTGLSSGNTIYF.

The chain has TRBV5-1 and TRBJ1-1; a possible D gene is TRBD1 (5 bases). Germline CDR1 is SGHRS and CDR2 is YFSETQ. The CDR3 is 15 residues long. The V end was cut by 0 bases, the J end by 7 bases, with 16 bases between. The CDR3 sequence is CASSLGGTPWGEAFF. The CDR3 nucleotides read TGCGCCAGCAGCTTGGGGGGGACCCCCTGGGGTGAAGCTTTCTTT.

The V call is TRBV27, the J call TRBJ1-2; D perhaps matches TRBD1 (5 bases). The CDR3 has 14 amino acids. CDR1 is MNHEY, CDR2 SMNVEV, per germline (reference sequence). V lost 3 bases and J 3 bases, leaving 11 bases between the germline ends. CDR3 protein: CASSLAGPDYGYTF. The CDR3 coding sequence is TGTGCCAGCAGTTTGGCAGGGCCCGACTATGGCTACACCTTC.

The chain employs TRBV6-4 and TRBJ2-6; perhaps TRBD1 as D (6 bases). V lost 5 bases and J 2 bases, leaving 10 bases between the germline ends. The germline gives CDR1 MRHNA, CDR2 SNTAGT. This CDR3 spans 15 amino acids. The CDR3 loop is CASSIEGAGANVLTF. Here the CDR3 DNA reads TGTGCCAGCAGTATAGAGGGGGCTGGGGCCAACGTCCTGACTTTC.

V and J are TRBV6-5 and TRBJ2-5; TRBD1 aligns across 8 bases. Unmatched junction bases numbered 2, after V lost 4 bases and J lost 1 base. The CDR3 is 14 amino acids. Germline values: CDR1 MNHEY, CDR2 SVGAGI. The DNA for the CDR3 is TGTGCCAGCAGTTGGGGACAGGTCCAAGAGACCCAGTACTTC. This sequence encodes CASSWGQVQETQYF.

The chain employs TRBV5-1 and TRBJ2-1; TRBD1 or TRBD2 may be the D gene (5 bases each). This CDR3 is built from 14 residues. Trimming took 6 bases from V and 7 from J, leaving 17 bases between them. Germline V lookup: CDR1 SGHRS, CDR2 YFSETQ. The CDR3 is CASKGTTGHNEQFF. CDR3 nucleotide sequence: TGCGCCAGCAAGGGGACCACCGGACATAATGAGCAGTTCTTC.

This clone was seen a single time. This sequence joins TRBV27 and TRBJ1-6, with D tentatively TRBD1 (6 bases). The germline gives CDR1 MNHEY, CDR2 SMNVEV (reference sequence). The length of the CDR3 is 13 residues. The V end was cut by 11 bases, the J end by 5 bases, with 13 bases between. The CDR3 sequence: CAGPGTHNSPLHF. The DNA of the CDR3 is TGTGCCGGGCCCGGGACACATAATTCACCCCTCCACTTT.

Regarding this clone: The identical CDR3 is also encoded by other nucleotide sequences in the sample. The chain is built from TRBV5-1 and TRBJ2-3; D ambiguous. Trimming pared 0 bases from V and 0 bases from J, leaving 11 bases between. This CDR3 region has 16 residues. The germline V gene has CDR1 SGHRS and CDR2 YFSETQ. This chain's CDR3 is CASSLGAAFSTDTQYF. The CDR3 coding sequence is TGCGCCAGCAGCTTGGGGGCAGCCTTCAGCACAGATACGCAGTATTTT.

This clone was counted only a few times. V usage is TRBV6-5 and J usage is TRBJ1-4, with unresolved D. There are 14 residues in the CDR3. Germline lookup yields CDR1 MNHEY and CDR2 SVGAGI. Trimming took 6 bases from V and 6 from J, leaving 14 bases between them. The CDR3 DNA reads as TGTGCCAGCAGCTCGGACTTAGGGCATGAAAAACTGTTTTTT. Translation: CASSSDLGHEKLFF.

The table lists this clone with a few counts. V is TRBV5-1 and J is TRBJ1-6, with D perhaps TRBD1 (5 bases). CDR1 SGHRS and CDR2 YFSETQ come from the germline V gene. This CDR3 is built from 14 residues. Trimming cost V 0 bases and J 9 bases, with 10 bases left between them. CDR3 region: CASSLAGAPSPLHF. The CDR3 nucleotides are TGCGCCAGCAGCTTGGCCGGGGCGCCTTCACCCCTCCACTTT.

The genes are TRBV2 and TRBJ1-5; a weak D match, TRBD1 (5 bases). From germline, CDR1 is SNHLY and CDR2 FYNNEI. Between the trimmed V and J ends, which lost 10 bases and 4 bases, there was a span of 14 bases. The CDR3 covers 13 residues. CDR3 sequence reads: CATSVRGNQPQHF. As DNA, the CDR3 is TGTGCCACCTCTGTCCGGGGGAATCAGCCCCAGCATTTT.

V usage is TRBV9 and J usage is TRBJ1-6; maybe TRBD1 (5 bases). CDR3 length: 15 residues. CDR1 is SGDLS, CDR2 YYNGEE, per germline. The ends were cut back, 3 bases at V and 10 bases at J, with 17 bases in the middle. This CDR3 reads CASSAGTARGSPLHF. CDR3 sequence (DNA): TGTGCCAGCAGCGCAGGGACGGCCCGGGGGTCACCCCTCCACTTT. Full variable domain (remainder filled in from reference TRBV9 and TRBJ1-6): DSGVTQTPKHLITATGQRVTLRCSPRSGDLSVYWYQQSLDQGLQFLIQYYNGEERAKGNILERFSAQQFPDLHSELNLSSLELGDSALYFCASSAGTARGSPLHFGNGTRLTVT.

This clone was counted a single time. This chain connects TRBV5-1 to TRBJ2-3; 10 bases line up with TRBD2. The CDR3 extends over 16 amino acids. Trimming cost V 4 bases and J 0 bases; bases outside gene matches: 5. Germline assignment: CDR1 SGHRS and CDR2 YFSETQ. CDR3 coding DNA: TGCGCCAGCAGCCCGGCACTAGCGGGGAGCACAGATACGCAGTATTTT. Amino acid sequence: CASSPALAGSTDTQYF.

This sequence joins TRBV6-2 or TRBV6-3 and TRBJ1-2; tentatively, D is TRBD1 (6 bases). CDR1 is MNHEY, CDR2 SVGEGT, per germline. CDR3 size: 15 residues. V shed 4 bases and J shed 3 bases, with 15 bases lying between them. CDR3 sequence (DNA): TGTGCCAGCAGTTCCCTCAGGGGCACGGACTATGGCTACACCTTC. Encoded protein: CASSSLRGTDYGYTF.

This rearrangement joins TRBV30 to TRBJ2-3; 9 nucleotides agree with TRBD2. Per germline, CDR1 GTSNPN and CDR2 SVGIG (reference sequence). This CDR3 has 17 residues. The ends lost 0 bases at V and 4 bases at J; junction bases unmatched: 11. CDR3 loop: CAWSVQGGGAVADTQYF. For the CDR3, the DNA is TGTGCCTGGAGTGTACAGGGCGGGGGGGCCGTCGCAGATACGCAGTATTTT.

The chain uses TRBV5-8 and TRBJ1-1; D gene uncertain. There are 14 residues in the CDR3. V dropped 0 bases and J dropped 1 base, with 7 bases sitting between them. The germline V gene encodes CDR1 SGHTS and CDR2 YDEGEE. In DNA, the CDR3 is TGTGCCAGCAGCTTGGAGGGAAAGAACACTGAAGCTTTCTTT. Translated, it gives CASSLEGKNTEAFF.

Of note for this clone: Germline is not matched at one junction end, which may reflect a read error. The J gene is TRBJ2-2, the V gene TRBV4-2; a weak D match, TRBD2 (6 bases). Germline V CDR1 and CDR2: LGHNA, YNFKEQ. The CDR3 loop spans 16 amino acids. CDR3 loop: CASSQGLGAGTGELFF. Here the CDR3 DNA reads TGTGCCAGCAGTCAAGGGCTAGGAGCGGGCACCGGGGAGCTGTTTTTT.

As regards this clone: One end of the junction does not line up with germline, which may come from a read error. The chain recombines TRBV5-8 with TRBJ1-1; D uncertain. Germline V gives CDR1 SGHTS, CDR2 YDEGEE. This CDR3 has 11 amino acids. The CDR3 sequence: CANSLMGEAFF. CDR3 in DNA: TGTGCCAACAGCTTAATGGGTGAAGCTTTCTTT.

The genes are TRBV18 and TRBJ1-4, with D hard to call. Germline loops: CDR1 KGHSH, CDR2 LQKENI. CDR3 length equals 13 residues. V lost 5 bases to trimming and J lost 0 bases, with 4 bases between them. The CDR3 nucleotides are TGTGCCAGCTCATCATCAACTAATGAAAAACTGTTTTTT. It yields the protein CASSSSTNEKLFF.

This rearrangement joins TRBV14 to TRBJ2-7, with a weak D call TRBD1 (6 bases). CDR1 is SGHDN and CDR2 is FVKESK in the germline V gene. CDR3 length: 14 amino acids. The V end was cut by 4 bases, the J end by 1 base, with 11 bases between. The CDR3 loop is CASSRYTGSYEQYF. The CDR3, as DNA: TGTGCCAGCAGCCGATATACAGGGTCCTACGAGCAGTACTTC. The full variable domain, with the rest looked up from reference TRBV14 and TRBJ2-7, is EAGVTQFPSHSVIEKGQTVTLRCDPISGHDNLYWYRRVMGKEIKFLLHFVKESKQDESGMPNNRFLAERTGGTYSTLKVQPAELEDSGVYFCASSRYTGSYEQYFGPGTRLTVT.

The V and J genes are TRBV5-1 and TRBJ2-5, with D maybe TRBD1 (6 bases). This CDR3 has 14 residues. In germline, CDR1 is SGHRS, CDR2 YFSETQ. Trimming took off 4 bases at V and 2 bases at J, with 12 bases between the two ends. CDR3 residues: CASSDRQAQETQYF. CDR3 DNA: TGCGCCAGCAGCGACCGACAGGCACAAGAGACCCAGTACTTC.

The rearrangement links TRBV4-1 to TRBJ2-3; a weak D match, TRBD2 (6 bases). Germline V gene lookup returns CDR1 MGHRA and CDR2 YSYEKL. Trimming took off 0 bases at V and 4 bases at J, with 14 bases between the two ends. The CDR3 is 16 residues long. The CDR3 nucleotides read TGCGCCAGCAGCCAAGAGGGGGTGGGGGGAGCAGATACGCAGTATTTT. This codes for CASSQEGVGGADTQYF.

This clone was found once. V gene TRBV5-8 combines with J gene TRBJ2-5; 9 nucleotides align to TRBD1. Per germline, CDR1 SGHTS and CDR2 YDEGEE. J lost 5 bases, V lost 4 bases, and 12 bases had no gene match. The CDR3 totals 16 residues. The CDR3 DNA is TGTGCCAGCAGCGAGGGACAGGGCCCGATCGGGGAGACCCAGTACTTC. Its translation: CASSEGQGPIGETQYF.